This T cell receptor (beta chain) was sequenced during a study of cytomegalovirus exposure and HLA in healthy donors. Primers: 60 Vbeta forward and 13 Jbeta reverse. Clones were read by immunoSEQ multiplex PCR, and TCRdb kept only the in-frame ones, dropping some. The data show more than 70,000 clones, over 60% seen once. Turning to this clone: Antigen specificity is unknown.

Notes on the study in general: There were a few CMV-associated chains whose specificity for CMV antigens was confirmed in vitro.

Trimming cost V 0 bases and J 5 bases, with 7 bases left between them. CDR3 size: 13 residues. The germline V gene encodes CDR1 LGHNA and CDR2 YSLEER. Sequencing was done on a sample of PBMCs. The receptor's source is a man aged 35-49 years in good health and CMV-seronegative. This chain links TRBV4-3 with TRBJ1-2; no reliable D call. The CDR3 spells CASSQDYGYGYTF. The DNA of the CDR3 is TGCGCCAGCAGCCAAGATTACGGTTATGGCTACACCTTC.